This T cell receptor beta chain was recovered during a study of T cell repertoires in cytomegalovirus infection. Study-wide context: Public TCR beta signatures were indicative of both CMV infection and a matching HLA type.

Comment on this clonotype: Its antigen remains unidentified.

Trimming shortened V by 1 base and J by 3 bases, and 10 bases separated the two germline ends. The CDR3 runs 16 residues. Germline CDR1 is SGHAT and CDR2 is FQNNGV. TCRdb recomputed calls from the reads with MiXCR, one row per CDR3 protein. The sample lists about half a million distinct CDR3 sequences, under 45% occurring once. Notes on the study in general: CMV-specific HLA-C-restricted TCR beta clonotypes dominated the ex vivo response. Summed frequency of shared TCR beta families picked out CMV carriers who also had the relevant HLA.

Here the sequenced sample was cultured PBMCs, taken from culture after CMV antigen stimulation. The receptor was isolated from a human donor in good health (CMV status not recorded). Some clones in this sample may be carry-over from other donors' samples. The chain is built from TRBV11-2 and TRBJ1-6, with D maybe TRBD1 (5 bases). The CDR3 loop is CASSLGRGFYNSPLHF. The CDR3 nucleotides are TGTGCCAGCAGCTTAGGCCGGGGCTTCTATAATTCACCCCTCCACTTT.